One sample yielded the 31 T cell receptor beta chains listed below, sequenced in a study of cytomegalovirus exposure and HLA in healthy donors. Use of 60 Vbeta and 13 Jbeta primers characterized the PCR. Produced via immunoSEQ multiplex PCR; TCRdb's table is partial and in-frame only. The table records 80,000 or so clones, roughly 70% of them present only once. The sample taken for sequencing was PBMCs. The receptor set was obtained from a man aged 60-69 years in good health and CMV-seropositive.

The CDR3 region is CASSLGTGHFREKLFF. In DNA form, the CDR3 reads TGTGCCAGCAGTTTAGGGACAGGGCATTTTCGGGAAAAACTGTTTTTT. The V gene is TRBV28, the J gene TRBJ1-4; 9 bases match TRBD1. Looked up from germline, CDR1 is MDHEN and CDR2 is SYDVKM. The CDR3 contains 16 residues. V gave up 2 bases and J gave up 8 bases; unmatched junction bases: 9.

The chain recombines TRBV6-4 with TRBJ2-3; maybe TRBD1 (5 bases). Germline V gene lookup returns CDR1 MRHNA and CDR2 SNTAGT. Trimming stripped 4 bases from V and 2 bases from J, with 13 bases between. This CDR3 region has 15 residues. Written as DNA, the CDR3 is TGTGCCAGCAGTGTGGGCAGGGATTCCACAGATACGCAGTATTTT. It codes for CASSVGRDSTDTQYF.

The chain is built from TRBV5-4 and TRBJ1-1, with unresolved D. The germline CDR1 and CDR2 sequences are SGHNT and YYREEE (reference sequence). This CDR3 comprises 11 residues. Trimming removed 7 bases from V and 1 base from J, with 5 bases in between. CDR3 coding DNA: TGTGCCAGCGGCCGGAACACTGAAGCTTTCTTT. This sequence encodes CASGRNTEAFF.

This clone was counted between two and nine times. V usage is TRBV28 and J usage is TRBJ1-1, with D maybe TRBD1 (6 bases). V lost 5 bases, J lost 8 bases, and 15 bases lay in between. CDR3 length equals 13 residues. CDR1 is MDHEN and CDR2 is SYDVKM in the germline V gene. The DNA for the CDR3 is TGTGCCAGCAGTACCTCGATGGGGACAGAAGCTTTCTTT. Translated, it gives CASSTSMGTEAFF.

The chain combines TRBV10-3 with TRBJ2-3; TRBD2 matches 8 bases. The V and J ends lost 3 bases and 0 bases, in that order; junction bases with no gene match: 5. CDR3 size: 16 residues. The germline V gene encodes CDR1 ENHRY and CDR2 SYGVKD. CDR3 coding DNA: TGTGCCATCAGTGAAAGCCGGGGGGGGAGCACAGATACGCAGTATTTT. Amino acid sequence: CAISESRGGSTDTQYF.

This clone was seen more than once but under ten times. This chain uses TRBV28 with TRBJ2-7, with a possible D match to TRBD2 (7 bases). Per germline, CDR1 MDHEN and CDR2 SYDVKM. This CDR3 is 14 amino acids long. V lost 7 bases and J lost 5, with 18 bases in between. CDR3 protein: CASTWGGLRDEQYF. DNA for the CDR3: TGTGCCAGCACCTGGGGGGGGCTACGCGACGAGCAGTACTTC.

The chain employs TRBV6-6 and TRBJ2-7, with a weak D call TRBD2 (6 bases). CDR3 length equals 13 residues. Trimming removed 5 bases at V and 2 bases at J, with 10 bases between. In germline, CDR1 is MNHNY, CDR2 SVGAGI (reference sequence). The CDR3 region is CASSRDSTYEQYF. DNA for the CDR3: TGTGCCAGCAGTCGGGACTCTACCTACGAGCAGTACTTC.

This chain joins TRBV9 and TRBJ1-1; D perhaps matches TRBD1 (6 bases). Germline CDR1 SGDLS, CDR2 YYNGEE. The CDR3 is 14 residues long. V gave up 2 bases and J gave up 0 bases, with 8 bases separating them. Written as DNA, the CDR3 is TGTGCCAGCAGCGTCCACAGGGTGAACACTGAAGCTTTCTTT. Its protein is CASSVHRVNTEAFF.

The chain recombines TRBV2 with TRBJ1-2; tentatively, D is TRBD1 (6 bases). This CDR3 has 12 amino acids. CDR1 SNHLY and CDR2 FYNNEI come from the germline V gene. V lost 6 bases and J lost 4, with 9 bases in between. The CDR3 sequence is CASRTGTYGYTF. CDR3 bases: TGTGCCAGCAGGACAGGTACCTATGGCTACACCTTC.

In this sample, this clone turned up a few times. The J gene is TRBJ2-7, the V gene TRBV5-6; possibly TRBD1 for D (5 bases). The CDR3 spans 14 residues. CDR1 is SGHDT and CDR2 is YYEEEE in the germline V gene. V was cut by 2 bases and J by 1 base, with 10 bases left in between. The CDR3 nucleotides read TGTGCCAGCAGCTTATGGGGCGGTTCCTACGAGCAGTACTTC. Translated, it gives CASSLWGGSYEQYF.

The gene calls are TRBV19 and TRBJ2-7; 9 positions match TRBD2. V shed 6 bases and J 7 bases; nucleotides not matched to a gene: 4. Germline CDR1 LNHDA, CDR2 SQIVND (reference sequence). The CDR3 totals 12 residues. The CDR3 nucleotides read TGTGCCAGTAGCCTCGCGGGGGGGGAGCAGTACTTC. Protein product: CASSLAGGEQYF.

This clone was seen once. The genes are TRBV5-1 and TRBJ2-2, with a weak D call TRBD1 (6 bases). V lost 4 bases, J lost 1 base, and 11 bases lay in between. The CDR3 sequence is 15 residues long. Germline CDR1 reads SGHRS; CDR2 reads YFSETQ. The CDR3 sequence: CASSVGRGNTGELFF. The CDR3 DNA reads TGCGCCAGCAGCGTCGGCAGGGGGAACACCGGGGAGCTGTTTTTT.

The gene calls are TRBV9 and TRBJ2-3, with TRBD2 matching 9 bases. The V gene's germline CDR1 is SGDLS and CDR2 YYNGEE. This CDR3 is 16 amino acids long. The J segment lost 2 bases and the V segment lost 0 bases, leaving 4 bases of the junction unmatched. For the CDR3, the DNA is TGTGCCAGCAGCGTAGAGGGCGGGAGGGCCACAGATACGCAGTATTTT. It specifies CASSVEGGRATDTQYF.

The chain links TRBV9 to TRBJ2-5; no clear D gene. The CDR3 has 12 residues. V was cut by 4 bases and J by 2 bases, with 6 bases left in between. Germline loops: CDR1 SGDLS, CDR2 YYNGEE. The CDR3 loop reads CASSPVQETQYF. In DNA, the CDR3 is TGTGCCAGCAGCCCAGTTCAAGAGACCCAGTACTTC. The full variable domain, its missing parts supplied by reference TRBV9 and TRBJ2-5, is DSGVTQTPKHLITATGQRVTLRCSPRSGDLSVYWYQQSLDQGLQFLIQYYNGEERAKGNILERFSAQQFPDLHSELNLSSLELGDSALYFCASSPVQETQYFGPGTRLLVL.

The rearrangement uses TRBV6-6 and TRBJ1-2, with D unclear. Looked up from germline, CDR1 is MNHNY and CDR2 is SVGAGI (reference sequence). V gave up 6 bases and J gave up 3 bases, with 17 bases separating them. The CDR3 is 15 residues long. The CDR3 here is CASSPPTGTDYGYTF. CDR3 nucleotide sequence: TGTGCCAGCAGCCCCCCGACCGGTACAGACTATGGCTACACCTTC.

CDR3 residues: CSARGQGAGEQYF. As DNA, the CDR3 is TGCAGTGCCCGCGGACAGGGGGCAGGGGAGCAGTACTTC. The chain uses TRBV29-1 and TRBJ2-7; 11 bases line up with TRBD1. Germline CDR1 and CDR2: SQVTM and ANQGSEA. The CDR3 has 13 residues.

This clone was counted once. The V and J genes are TRBV6-5 and TRBJ2-3, with TRBD2 identical over 7 bases. Looked up from germline, CDR1 is MNHEY and CDR2 is SVGAGI. The CDR3 runs to 13 residues. V shed 7 bases and J 5 bases; nucleotides not matched to a gene: 6. The CDR3 spells CASNQRDRDTQYF. The CDR3 region has the DNA TGTGCCAGCAACCAGCGGGACCGAGATACGCAGTATTTT.

The gene calls are TRBV5-5 and TRBJ2-6, with 8 bases matching TRBD2. This CDR3 contains 16 residues. Unmatched junction bases numbered 5, after V lost 4 bases and J lost 2 bases. The V gene's germline CDR1 is SGHKS and CDR2 YYEKEE (reference sequence). CDR3 nucleotide sequence: TGTGCCAGCAGCCCGGGGGGGGATACTGGGGCCAACGTCCTGACTTTC. Amino acids: CASSPGGDTGANVLTF.

The chain links TRBV10-3 to TRBJ2-7; TRBD2 is a possible D gene (5 bases). V lost 7 bases, J lost 2 bases, and 12 bases lay in between. The CDR3 has 13 residues. Looked up from germline, CDR1 is ENHRY and CDR2 is SYGVKD. The chain's CDR3 is CAITPDYTYEQYF. CDR3 bases: TGTGCCATCACCCCCGACTATACCTACGAGCAGTACTTC.

The chain has TRBV6-1 and TRBJ1-4; D is unresolved. In germline, CDR1 is MNHNS, CDR2 SASEGT. Trimming cost V 5 bases and J 2 bases, with 9 bases left between them. The CDR3 has 14 amino acids. CDR3 residues: CASSPRGTNEKLFF. In nucleotides, the CDR3 is TGTGCCAGCAGTCCTCGGGGTACTAATGAAAAACTGTTTTTT.

With regard to this clone: Its ends do not fully match the called genes, so a read error is possible. The V gene is TRBV7-7, the J gene TRBJ1-5; tentative D call: TRBD1 (5 bases). Germline V lookup: CDR1 SSHAT, CDR2 FNYEAQ (reference sequence). This CDR3 region has 13 residues. CDR3: CASSLGQYQPQHF. The CDR3 DNA reads as TGTGCTAGCAGCTTGGGGCAGTACCAGCCCCAGCATTTT.

V and J are TRBV7-9 and TRBJ2-7, with D perhaps matching TRBD2 (6 bases). V gave up 5 bases and J gave up 3 bases, with 14 bases separating them. The germline V gene has CDR1 SEHNR and CDR2 FQNEAQ (reference sequence). The CDR3 is 14 amino acids. CDR3 bases: TGTGCCAGCAGCCACTCGGGACTGAACTACGAGCAGTACTTC. Translation: CASSHSGLNYEQYF.

DNA of the CDR3: TGTGCCAGCAGCTTATACTCCTCTGGAAACACCATATATTTT. The encoded protein is CASSLYSSGNTIYF. The chain joins TRBV7-2 to TRBJ1-3; D not resolved. Germline lookup yields CDR1 SGHTA and CDR2 FQGNSA. The CDR3 totals 14 residues. V lost 2 bases, J lost 0 bases, and 5 bases lay in between.

V usage is TRBV28 and J usage is TRBJ2-1, with TRBD2 matching over 9 bases. This CDR3 has 13 residues. V shed 10 bases and J 4 bases; nucleotides not matched to a gene: 5. The germline CDR1 and CDR2 sequences are MDHEN and SYDVKM. Written as DNA, the CDR3 is TGTGCCATAGCGGGAGCCAATTACAATGAGCAGTTCTTC. This translates into CAIAGANYNEQFF.

This clone was detected only a few times. The V gene is TRBV27, the J gene TRBJ2-1; 10 nucleotides align to TRBD2. The germline gives CDR1 MNHEY, CDR2 SMNVEV (reference sequence). After removal of 6 bases from V and 4 bases from J, the junction contained 6 bases not matched to a gene. This CDR3 region has 15 residues. Written as DNA, the CDR3 is TGTGCCAGCAGAGGCGGGACTAGCGTATACAATGAGCAGTTCTTC. Protein sequence: CASRGGTSVYNEQFF.

V usage is TRBV5-1 and J usage is TRBJ1-2, with 8 bases identical to TRBD1. Germline CDR1 and CDR2: SGHRS and YFSETQ. The CDR3 totals 16 residues. J was trimmed by 7 bases and V by 0 bases; bases with no gene match: 11. CDR3 DNA sequence: TGCGCCAGCAGCTTGGTTGTCGGCAGGGGGCTTGGTGGCTACACCTTC. Protein sequence: CASSLVVGRGLGGYTF.

The genes are TRBV18 and TRBJ2-7; 8 bases map to TRBD1. V trimming: 4 bases; J trimming: 3 bases; junction bases outside the gene matches: 20. The CDR3 extends over 19 amino acids. Germline V gene sequence: CDR1 KGHSH, CDR2 LQKENI. The CDR3 is CASSRGSGQGVSGYYEQYF. In nucleotides, the CDR3 is TGTGCCAGCTCACGAGGATCCGGACAGGGAGTTTCCGGCTACTACGAGCAGTACTTC.

CDR3 sequence: CASSLEADSSYNEQFF. Written as DNA, the CDR3 is TGTGCCAGCAGCTTAGAGGCGGATAGCTCCTACAATGAGCAGTTCTTC. The chain has TRBV11-2 and TRBJ2-1; D unresolved. Germline CDR1 is SGHAT and CDR2 is FQNNGV. V lost 0 bases, J lost 0 bases, and 9 bases lay in between. The CDR3 covers 16 residues.

The rearrangement uses TRBV10-2 and TRBJ1-2; the D is unclear. The CDR3 loop spans 14 amino acids. The germline gives CDR1 WSHSY, CDR2 SAAADI. V was shortened by 5 bases and J by 0 bases, with 10 bases between the two germline ends. The CDR3 nucleotides are TGCGCCAGCAGTTTACAGTTAACTAACTATGGCTACACCTTC. Translation gives CASSLQLTNYGYTF.

This clone was seen a handful of times. The V call is TRBV5-1, the J call TRBJ2-5; the match to TRBD2 covers 11 bases. Germline CDR1 is SGHRS and CDR2 is YFSETQ. The CDR3 has 15 amino acids. The V and J ends lost 0 bases and 4 bases, in that order; junction bases with no gene match: 2. CDR3 sequence: CASSLDSGGAETQYF. The CDR3 coding sequence is TGCGCCAGCAGCTTGGATAGCGGGGGGGCAGAGACCCAGTACTTC.

The chain uses TRBV11-2 and TRBJ2-3; D gene uncertain. Germline V gene data show CDR1 as SGHAT and CDR2 as FQNNGV. The CDR3 is 14 residues long. Trimming took off 2 bases at V and 6 bases at J, with 12 bases between the two ends. CDR3 in DNA: TGTGCCAGCAGCTTACTCCCTTCTGTTGATACGCAGTATTTT. This encodes CASSLLPSVDTQYF.